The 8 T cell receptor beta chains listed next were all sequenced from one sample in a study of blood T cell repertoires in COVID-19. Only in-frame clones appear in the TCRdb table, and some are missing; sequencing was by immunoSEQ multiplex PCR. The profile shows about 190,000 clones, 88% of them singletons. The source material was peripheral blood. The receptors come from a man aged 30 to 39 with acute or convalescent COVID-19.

CDR3 DNA sequence: TGTGCCAGTAGTATTTCCGGGACAGGGGGTCAGTATTTT. It encodes CASSISGTGGQYF. The chain carries TRBV19 and TRBJ2-3; 11 positions agree with TRBD1. This CDR3 is 13 amino acids long. Germline V lookup: CDR1 LNHDA, CDR2 SQIVND (reference sequence). V lost 3 bases, J lost 12 bases, and 5 bases stayed unmatched.

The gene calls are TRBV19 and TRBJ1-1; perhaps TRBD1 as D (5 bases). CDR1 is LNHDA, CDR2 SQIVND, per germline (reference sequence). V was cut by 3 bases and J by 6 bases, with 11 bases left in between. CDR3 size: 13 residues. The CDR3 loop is CASSIAGLAEAFF. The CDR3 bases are TGTGCCAGTAGTATTGCGGGGCTAGCTGAAGCTTTCTTT.

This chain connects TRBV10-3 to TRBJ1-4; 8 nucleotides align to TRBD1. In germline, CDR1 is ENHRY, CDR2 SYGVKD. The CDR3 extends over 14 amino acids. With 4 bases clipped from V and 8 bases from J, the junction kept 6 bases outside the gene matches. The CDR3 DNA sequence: TGTGCCATCAGTGGGACAGGGTTCCGCGAAAAACTGTTTTTT. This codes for CAISGTGFREKLFF.

The DNA of the CDR3 is TGTGCCAGCAGTGAACCCAGGGGGGCCGGGGAGCTGTTTTTT. Translation: CASSEPRGAGELFF. This chain uses TRBV6-1 with TRBJ2-2; D may be TRBD1 (7 bases). V was clipped by 2 bases and J by 6 bases, with 10 bases between them. Germline assignment: CDR1 MNHNS and CDR2 SASEGT. CDR3 length: 14 amino acids.

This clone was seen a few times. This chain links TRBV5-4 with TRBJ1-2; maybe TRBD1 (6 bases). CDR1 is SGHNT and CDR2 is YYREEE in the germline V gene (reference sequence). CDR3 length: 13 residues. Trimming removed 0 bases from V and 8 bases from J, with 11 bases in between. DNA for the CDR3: TGTGCCAGCAGCTTGGTCACCAGGGGAGGCTACACCTTC. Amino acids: CASSLVTRGGYTF.

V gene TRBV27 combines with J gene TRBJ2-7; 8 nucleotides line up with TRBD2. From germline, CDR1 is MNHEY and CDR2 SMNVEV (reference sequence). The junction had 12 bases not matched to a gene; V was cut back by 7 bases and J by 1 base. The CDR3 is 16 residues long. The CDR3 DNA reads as TGTGCCAGCACCACTCTTAGTAGCGGGATTTCCTACGAGCAGTACTTC. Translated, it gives CASTTLSSGISYEQYF.

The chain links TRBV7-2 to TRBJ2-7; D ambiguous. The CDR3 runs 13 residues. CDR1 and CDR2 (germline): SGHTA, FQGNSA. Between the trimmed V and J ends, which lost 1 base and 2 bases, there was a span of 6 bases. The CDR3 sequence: CASSLVPPYEQYF. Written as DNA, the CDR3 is TGTGCCAGCAGCTTAGTTCCTCCCTACGAGCAGTACTTC. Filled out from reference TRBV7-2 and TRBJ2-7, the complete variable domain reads GAGVSQSPSNKVTEKGKDVELRCDPISGHTALYWYRQSLGQGLEFLIYFQGNSAPDKSGLPSDRFSAERTGGSVSTLTIQRTQQEDSAVYLCASSLVPPYEQYFGPGTRLTVT.

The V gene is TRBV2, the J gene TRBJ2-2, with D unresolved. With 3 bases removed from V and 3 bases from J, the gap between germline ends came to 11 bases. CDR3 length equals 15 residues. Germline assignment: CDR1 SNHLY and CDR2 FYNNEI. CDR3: CASSEARSYTGELFF. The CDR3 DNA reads TGTGCCAGCAGTGAGGCCAGGTCTTACACCGGGGAGCTGTTTTTT.